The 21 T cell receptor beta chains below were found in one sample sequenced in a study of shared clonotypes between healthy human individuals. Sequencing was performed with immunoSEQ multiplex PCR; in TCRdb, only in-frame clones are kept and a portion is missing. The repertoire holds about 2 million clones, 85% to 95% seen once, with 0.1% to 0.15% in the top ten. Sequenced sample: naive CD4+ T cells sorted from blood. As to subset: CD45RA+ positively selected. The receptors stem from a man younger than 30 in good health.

Here the CDR3 reads CASSDGQGTYNSPLHF. DNA for the CDR3: TGTGCCAGCAGCGATGGACAGGGCACCTATAATTCACCCCTCCACTTT. This chain connects TRBV5-4 to TRBJ1-6, with 8 positions matching TRBD1. The CDR3 contains 16 residues. V shed 4 bases, J shed 2 bases, and the junction held 5 bases outside the gene matches. Per germline, CDR1 SGHNT and CDR2 YYREEE (reference sequence).

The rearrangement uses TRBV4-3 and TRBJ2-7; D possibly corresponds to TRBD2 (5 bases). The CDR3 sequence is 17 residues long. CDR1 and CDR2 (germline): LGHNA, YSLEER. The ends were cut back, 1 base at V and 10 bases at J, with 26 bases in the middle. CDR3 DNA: TGCGCCAGCAGCCAAGGGTCCCCGGGAACACCACTTACGAGACAGTACTTC. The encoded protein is CASSQGSPGTPLTRQYF.

CDR3 in DNA: TGCGCCAGCAGCATTAGGGTGGGGGCCTACGAGCAGTACTTC. Translated: CASSIRVGAYEQYF. The gene calls are TRBV5-1 and TRBJ2-7, with D possibly called TRBD1 or TRBD2 (5 bases each). Between the trimmed V and J ends, which lost 4 bases and 2 bases, there was a span of 13 bases. Germline loops: CDR1 SGHRS, CDR2 YFSETQ. This CDR3 comprises 14 residues.

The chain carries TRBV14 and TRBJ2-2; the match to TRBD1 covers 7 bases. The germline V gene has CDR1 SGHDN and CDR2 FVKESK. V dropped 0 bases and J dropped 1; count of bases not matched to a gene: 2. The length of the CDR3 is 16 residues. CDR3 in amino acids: CASSQDTGVNTGELFF. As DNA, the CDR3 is TGTGCCAGCAGCCAAGATACAGGGGTGAACACCGGGGAGCTGTTTTTT.

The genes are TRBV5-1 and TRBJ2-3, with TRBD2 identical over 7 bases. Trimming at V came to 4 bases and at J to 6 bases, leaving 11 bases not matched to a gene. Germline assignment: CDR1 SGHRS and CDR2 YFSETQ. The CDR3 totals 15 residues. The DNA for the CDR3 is TGCGCCAGCAGCGAGCGGGGATGGCCATCGGATACGCAGTATTTT. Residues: CASSERGWPSDTQYF.

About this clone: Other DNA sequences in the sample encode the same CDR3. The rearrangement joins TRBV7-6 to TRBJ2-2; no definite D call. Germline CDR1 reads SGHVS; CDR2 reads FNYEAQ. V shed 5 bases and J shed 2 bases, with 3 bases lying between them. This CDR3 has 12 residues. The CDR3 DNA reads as TGTGCCAGCAGCCTCAACACCGGGGAGCTGTTTTTT. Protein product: CASSLNTGELFF.

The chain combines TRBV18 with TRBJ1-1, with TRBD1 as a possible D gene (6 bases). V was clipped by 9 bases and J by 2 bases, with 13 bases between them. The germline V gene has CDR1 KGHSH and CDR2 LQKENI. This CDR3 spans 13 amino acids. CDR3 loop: CASRQAQNTEAFF. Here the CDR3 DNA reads TGTGCCAGTAGACAGGCCCAAAACACTGAAGCTTTCTTT. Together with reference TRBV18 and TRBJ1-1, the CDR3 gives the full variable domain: NAGVMQNPRHLVRRRGQEARLRCSPMKGHSHVYWYRQLPEEGLKFMVYLQKENIIDESGMPKERFSAEFPKEGPSILRIQQVVRGDSAAYFCASRQAQNTEAFFGQGTRLTVV.

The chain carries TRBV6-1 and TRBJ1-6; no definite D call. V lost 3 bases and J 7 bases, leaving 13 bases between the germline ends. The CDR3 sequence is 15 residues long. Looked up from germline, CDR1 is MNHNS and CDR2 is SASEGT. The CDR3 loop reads CASSDSPLRNSPLHF. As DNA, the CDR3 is TGTGCCAGCAGTGATAGTCCCTTGAGGAATTCACCCCTCCACTTT.

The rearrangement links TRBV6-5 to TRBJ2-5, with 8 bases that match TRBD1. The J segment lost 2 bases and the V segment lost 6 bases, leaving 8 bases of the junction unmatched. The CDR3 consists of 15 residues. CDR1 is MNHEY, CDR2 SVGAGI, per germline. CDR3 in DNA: TGTGCCAGCAGCCCTATCAGGGGGCGGCAAGAGACCCAGTACTTC. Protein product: CASSPIRGRQETQYF.

The CDR3 protein is CASSAGSTTNEKLFF. CDR3 sequence (DNA): TGTGCCAGCAGTGCCGGGTCTACAACTAATGAAAAACTGTTTTTT. This chain uses TRBV6-1 with TRBJ1-4, with unresolved D. The germline V and J ends were trimmed by 4 bases and 0 bases, with 9 bases remaining between them. The CDR3 has 15 residues. Germline V gene data show CDR1 as MNHNS and CDR2 as SASEGT.

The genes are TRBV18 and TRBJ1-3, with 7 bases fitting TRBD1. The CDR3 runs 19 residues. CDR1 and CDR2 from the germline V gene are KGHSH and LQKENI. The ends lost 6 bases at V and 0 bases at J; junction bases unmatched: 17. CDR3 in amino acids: CASSLDRILSRTSGNTIYF. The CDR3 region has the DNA TGTGCCAGCTCCCTGGACAGGATCTTATCGAGAACCTCTGGAAACACCATATATTTT.

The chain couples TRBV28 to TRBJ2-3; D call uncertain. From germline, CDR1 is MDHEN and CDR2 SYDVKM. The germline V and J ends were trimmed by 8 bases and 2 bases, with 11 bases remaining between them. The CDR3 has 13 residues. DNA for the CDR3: TGTGCCAGCTCGGAGCGTATCACAGATACGCAGTATTTT. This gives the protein CASSERITDTQYF.

The CDR3 reads CASSWTVGNTIYF. In DNA form, the CDR3 reads TGTGCCAGTTCATGGACAGTGGGAAACACCATATATTTT. The chain is built from TRBV19 and TRBJ1-3; a weak D match, TRBD1 (6 bases). This CDR3 has 13 amino acids. CDR1 and CDR2 from the germline V gene are LNHDA and SQIVND (reference sequence). With 8 bases removed from V and 4 bases from J, the gap between germline ends came to 12 bases.

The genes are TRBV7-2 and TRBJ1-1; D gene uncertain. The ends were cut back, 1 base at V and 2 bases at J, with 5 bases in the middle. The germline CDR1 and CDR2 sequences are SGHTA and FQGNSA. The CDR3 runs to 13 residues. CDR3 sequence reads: CASSLGYNTEAFF. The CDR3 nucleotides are TGTGCCAGCAGCTTAGGGTATAACACTGAAGCTTTCTTT.

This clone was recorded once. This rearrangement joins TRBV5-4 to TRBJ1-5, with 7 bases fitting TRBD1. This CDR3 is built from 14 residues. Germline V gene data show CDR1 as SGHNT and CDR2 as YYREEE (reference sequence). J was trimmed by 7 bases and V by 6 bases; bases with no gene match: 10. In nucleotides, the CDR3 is TGTGCCAGCAATTTACAGGGGAGCGGCCAGCCCCAGCATTTT. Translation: CASNLQGSGQPQHF. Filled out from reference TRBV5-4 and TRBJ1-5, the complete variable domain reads ETGVTQSPTHLIKTRGQQVTLRCSSQSGHNTVSWYQQALGQGPQFIFQYYREEENGRGNFPPRFSGLQFPNYSSELNVNALELDDSALYLCASNLQGSGQPQHFGDGTRLSIL.

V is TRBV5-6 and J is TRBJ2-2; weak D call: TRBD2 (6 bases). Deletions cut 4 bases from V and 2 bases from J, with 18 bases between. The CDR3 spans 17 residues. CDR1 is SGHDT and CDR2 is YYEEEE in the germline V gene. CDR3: CASSPLGGPSNTGELFF. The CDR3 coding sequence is TGTGCCAGCAGCCCTTTGGGAGGCCCATCTAACACCGGGGAGCTGTTTTTT.

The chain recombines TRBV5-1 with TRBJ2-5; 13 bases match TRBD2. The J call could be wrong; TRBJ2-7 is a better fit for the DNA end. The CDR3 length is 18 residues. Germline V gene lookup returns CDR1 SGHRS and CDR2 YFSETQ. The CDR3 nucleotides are TGCGCCAGGAGCCCGTGGACTAGCGGGAGTCCCCAAATACCCGAGCAGTACTTC. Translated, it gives CARSPWTSGSPQIPEQYF.

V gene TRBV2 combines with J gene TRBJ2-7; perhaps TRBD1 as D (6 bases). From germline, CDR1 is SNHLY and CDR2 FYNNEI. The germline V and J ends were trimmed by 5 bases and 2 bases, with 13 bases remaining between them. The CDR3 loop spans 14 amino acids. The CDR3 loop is CASSITGTTYEQYF. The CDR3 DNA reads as TGTGCCAGCAGTATAACAGGGACCACCTACGAGCAGTACTTC. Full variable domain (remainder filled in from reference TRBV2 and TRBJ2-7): EPEVTQTPSHQVTQMGQEVILRCVPISNHLYFYWYRQILGQKVEFLVSFYNNEISEKSEIFDDQFSVERPDGSNFTLKIRSTKLEDSAMYFCASSITGTTYEQYFGPGTRLTVT.

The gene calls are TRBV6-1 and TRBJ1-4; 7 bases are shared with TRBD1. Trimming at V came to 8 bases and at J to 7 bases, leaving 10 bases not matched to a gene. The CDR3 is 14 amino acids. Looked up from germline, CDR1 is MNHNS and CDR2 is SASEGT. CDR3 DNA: TGTGCCAGCGGAGGGGGCAGGGAGGTTGAAAAACTGTTTTTT. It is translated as CASGGGREVEKLFF.

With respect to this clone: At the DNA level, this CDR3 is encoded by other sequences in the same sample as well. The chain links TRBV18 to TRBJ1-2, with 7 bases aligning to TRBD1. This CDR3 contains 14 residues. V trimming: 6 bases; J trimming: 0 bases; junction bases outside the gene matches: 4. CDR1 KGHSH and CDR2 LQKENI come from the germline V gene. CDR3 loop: CASSPGTANYGYTF. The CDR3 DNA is TGTGCCAGCTCGCCCGGGACAGCTAACTATGGCTACACCTTC.

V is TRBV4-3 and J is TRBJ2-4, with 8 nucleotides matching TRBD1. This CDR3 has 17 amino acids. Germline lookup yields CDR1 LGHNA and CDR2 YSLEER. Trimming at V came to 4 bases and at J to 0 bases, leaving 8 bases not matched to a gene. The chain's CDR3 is CASSPTGTGLAKNIQYF. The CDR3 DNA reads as TGCGCCAGCAGCCCGACGGGGACAGGCTTAGCCAAAAACATTCAGTACTTC.